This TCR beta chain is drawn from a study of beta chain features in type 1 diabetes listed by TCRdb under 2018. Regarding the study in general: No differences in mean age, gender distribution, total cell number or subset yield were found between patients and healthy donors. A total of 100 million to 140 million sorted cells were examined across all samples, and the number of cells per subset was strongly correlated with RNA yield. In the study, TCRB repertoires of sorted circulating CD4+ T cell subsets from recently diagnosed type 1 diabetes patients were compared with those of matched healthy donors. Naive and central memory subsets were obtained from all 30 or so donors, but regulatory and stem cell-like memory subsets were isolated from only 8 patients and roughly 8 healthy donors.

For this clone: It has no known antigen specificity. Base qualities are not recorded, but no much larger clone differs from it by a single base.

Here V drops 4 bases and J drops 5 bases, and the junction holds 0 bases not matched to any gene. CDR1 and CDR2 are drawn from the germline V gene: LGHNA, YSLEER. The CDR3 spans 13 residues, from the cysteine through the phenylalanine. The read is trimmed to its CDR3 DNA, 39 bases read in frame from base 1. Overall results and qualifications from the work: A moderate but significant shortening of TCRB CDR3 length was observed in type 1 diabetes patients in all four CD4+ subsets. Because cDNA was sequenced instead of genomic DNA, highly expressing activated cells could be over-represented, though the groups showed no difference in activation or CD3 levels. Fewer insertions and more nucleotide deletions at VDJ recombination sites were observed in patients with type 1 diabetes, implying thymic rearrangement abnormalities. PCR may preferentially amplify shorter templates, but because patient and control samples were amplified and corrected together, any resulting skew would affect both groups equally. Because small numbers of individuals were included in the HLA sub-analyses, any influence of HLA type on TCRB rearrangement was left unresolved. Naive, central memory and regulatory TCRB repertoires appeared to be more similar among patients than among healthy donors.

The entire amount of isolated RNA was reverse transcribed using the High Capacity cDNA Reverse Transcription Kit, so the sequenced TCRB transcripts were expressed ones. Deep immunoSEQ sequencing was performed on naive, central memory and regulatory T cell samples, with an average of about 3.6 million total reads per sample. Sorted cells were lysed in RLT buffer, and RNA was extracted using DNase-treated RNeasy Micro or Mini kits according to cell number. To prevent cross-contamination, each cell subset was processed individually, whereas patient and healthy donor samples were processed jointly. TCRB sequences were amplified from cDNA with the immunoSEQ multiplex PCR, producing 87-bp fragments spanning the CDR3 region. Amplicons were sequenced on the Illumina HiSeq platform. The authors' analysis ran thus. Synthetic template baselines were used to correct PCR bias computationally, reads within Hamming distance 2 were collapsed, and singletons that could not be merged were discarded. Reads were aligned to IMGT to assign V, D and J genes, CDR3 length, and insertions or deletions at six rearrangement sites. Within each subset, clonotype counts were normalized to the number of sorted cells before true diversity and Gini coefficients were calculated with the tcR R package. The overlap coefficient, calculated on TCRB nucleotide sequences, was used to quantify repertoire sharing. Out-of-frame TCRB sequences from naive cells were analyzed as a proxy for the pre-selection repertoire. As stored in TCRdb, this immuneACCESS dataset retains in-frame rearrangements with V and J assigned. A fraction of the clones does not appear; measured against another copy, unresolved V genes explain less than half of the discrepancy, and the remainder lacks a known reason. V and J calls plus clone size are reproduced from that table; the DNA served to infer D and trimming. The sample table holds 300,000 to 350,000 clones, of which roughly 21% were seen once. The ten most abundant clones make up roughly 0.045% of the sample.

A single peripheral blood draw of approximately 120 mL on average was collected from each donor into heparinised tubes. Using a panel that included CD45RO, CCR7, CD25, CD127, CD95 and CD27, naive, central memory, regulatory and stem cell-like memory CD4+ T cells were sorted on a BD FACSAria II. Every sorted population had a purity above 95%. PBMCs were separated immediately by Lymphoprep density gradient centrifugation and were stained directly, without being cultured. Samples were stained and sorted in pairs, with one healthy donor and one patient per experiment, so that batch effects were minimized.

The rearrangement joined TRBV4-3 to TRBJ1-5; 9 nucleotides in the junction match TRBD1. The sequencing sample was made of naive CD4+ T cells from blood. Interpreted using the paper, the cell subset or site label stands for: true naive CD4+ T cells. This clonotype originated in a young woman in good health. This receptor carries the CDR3 CASSRTGDQPQHF. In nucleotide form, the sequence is TGCGCCAGCAGCCGGACAGGGGATCAGCCCCAGCATTTT.